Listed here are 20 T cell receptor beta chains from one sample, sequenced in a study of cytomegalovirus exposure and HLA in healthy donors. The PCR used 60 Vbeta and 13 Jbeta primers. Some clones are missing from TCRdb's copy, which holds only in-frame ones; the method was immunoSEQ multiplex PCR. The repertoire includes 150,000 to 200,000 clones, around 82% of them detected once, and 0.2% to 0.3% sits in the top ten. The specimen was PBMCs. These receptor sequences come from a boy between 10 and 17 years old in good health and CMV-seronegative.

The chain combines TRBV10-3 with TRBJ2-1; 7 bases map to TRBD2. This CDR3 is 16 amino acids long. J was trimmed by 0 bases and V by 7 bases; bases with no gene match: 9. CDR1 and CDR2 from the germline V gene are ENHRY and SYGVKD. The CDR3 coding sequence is TGTGCCATCAAGGGAGGGCTAGCGGACTCCTACAATGAGCAGTTCTTC. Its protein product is CAIKGGLADSYNEQFF.

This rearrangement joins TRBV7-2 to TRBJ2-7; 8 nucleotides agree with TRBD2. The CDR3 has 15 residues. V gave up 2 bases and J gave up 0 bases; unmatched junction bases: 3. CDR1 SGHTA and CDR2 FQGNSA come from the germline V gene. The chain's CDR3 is CASSLTGGYSYEQYF. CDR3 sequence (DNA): TGTGCCAGCAGCTTAACGGGGGGGTACTCCTACGAGCAGTACTTC.

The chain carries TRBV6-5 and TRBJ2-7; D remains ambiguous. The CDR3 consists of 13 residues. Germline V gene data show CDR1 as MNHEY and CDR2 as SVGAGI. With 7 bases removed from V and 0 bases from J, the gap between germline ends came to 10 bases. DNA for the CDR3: TGTGCCAGCACCCTCGCGCCCTCCTACGAGCAGTACTTC. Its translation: CASTLAPSYEQYF.

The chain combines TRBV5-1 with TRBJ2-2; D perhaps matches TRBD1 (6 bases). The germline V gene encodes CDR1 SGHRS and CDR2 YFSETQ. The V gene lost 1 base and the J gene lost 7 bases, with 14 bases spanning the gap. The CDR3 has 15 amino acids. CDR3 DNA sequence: TGCGCCAGCAGCTTGTCCCACAGGGACCGCGGGGAGCTGTTTTTT. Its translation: CASSLSHRDRGELFF. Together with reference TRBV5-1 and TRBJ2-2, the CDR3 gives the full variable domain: KAGVTQTPRYLIKTRGQQVTLSCSPISGHRSVSWYQQTPGQGLQFLFEYFSETQRNKGNFPGRFSGRQFSNSRSEMNVSTLELGDSALYLCASSLSHRDRGELFFGEGSRLTVL.

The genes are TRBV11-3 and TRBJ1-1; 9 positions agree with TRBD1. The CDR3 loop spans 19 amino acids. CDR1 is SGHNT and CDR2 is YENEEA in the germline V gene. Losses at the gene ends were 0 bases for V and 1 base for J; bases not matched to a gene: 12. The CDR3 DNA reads TGTGCCAGCAGCTTAGATCGAAATAGTTTGGACAGGGGGAACACTGAAGCTTTCTTT. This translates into CASSLDRNSLDRGNTEAFF.

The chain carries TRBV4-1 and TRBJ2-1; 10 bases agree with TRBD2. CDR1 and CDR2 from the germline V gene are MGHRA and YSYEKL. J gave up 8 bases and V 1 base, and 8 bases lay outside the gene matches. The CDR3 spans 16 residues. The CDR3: CASSQVWLAGDHEQFF. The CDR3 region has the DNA TGCGCCAGCAGCCAAGTGTGGCTAGCGGGGGACCATGAGCAGTTCTTC.

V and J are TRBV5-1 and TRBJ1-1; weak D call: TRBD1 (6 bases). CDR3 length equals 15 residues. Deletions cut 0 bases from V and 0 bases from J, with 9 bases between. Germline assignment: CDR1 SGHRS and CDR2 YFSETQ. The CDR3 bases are TGCGCCAGCAGCTTGGAGGGGGACATGAACACTGAAGCTTTCTTT. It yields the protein CASSLEGDMNTEAFF.

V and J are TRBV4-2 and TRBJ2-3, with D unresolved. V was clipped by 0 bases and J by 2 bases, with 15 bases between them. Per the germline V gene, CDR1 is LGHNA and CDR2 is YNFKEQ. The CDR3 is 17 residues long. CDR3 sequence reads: CASSQDTRGRTTDTQYF. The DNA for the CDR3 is TGTGCCAGCAGCCAAGATACGCGCGGCCGAACCACAGATACGCAGTATTTT.

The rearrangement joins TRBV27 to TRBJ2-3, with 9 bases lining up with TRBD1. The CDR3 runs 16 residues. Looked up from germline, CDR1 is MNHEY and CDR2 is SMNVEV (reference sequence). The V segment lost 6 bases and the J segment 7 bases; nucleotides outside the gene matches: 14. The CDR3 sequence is CASRWTGTGTAYTQYF. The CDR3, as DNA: TGTGCCAGCAGATGGACCGGGACAGGGACGGCCTATACGCAGTATTTT.

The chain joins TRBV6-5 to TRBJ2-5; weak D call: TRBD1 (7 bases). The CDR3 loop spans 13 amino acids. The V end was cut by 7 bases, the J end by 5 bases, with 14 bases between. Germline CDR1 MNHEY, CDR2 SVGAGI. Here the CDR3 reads CASTRAGGETQYF. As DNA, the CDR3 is TGTGCCAGCACTAGGGCAGGGGGGGAGACCCAGTACTTC.

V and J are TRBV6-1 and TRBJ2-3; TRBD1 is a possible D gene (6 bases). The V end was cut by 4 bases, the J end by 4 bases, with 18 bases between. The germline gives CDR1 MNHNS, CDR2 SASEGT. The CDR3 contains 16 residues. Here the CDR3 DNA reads TGTGCCAGCAGTGCGGCTCAGGGAGAGGGGGCAGATACGCAGTATTTT. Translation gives CASSAAQGEGADTQYF.

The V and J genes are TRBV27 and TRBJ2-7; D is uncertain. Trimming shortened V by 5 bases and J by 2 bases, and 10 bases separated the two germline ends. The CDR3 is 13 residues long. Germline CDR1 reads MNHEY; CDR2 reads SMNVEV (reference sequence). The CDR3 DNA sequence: TGTGCCAGCAGTCCCCATCCAACCTACGAGCAGTACTTC. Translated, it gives CASSPHPTYEQYF.

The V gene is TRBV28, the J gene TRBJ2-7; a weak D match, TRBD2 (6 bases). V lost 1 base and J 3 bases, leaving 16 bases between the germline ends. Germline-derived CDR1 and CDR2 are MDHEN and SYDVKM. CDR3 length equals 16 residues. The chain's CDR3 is CASSLLWPGTVYEQYF. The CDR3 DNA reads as TGTGCCAGCAGTTTATTGTGGCCCGGGACTGTCTACGAGCAGTACTTC.

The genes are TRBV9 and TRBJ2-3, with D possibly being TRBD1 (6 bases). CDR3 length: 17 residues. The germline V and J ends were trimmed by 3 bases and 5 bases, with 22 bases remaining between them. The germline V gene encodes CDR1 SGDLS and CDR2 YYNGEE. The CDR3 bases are TGTGCCAGCAGCGGATCCCTCCGGGACACGCGCTTAGATACGCAGTATTTT. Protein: CASSGSLRDTRLDTQYF.

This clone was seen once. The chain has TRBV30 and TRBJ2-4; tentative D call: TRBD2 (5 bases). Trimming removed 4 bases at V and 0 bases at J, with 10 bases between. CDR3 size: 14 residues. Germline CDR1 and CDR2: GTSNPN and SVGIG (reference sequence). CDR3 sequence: CAWTVGGAKNIQYF. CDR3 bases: TGTGCCTGGACGGTAGGAGGAGCCAAAAACATTCAGTACTTC. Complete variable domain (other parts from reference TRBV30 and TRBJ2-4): SQTIHQWPATLVQPVGSPLSLECTVEGTSNPNLYWYRQAAGRGLQLLFYSVGIGQISSEVPQNLSASRPQDRQFILSSKKLLLSDSGFYLCAWTVGGAKNIQYFGAGTRLSVL.

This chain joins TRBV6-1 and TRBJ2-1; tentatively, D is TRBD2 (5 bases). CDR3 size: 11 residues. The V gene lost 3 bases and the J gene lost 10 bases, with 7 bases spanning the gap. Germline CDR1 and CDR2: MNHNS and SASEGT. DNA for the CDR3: TGTGCCAGCAGTGATCCGGGGGAGCAGTTCTTC. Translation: CASSDPGEQFF.

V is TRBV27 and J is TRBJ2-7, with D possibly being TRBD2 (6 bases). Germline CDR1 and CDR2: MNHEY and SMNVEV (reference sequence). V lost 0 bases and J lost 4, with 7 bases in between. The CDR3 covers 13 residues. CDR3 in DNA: TGTGCCAGCAGTTTATCGGAGGGTTACGAGCAGTACTTC. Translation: CASSLSEGYEQYF.

The CDR3 nucleotides are TGTGCCAGCAGCTTAGTGGGACAAGCCTTTTACAATGAGCAGTTCTTC. This codes for CASSLVGQAFYNEQFF. The rearrangement joins TRBV7-9 to TRBJ2-1; tentatively, D is TRBD1 (6 bases). Germline V gene lookup returns CDR1 SEHNR and CDR2 FQNEAQ (reference sequence). The CDR3 has 16 residues. The V and J ends lost 1 base and 4 bases respectively, with 14 bases between them.

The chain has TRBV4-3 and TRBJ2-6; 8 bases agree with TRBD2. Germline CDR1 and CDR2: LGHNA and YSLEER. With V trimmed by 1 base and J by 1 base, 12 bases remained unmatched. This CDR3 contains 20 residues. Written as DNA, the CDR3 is TGCGCCAGCAGCCAAGTATTCGGCGGGGGGCCCAGGTCTGGGGCCAACGTCCTGACTTTC. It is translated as CASSQVFGGGPRSGANVLTF.

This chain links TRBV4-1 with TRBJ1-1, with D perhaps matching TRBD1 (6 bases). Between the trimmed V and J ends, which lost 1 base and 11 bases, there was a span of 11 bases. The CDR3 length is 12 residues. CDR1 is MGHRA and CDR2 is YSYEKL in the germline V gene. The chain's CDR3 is CASSQVRGIAFF. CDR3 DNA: TGCGCCAGCAGCCAAGTCAGGGGTATCGCTTTCTTT.